This T cell receptor (beta chain) originates from a study of CD8 T cells in Susac syndrome. This clonotype was seen once. Random hexamers primed reverse transcription of roughly 0.5 to 1 ug RNA. MiXCR, applied by TCRdb to the immunoSEQ multiplex PCR reads, yields one record per CDR3 protein. The sample has 120,000 to 150,000 distinct CDR3 sequences, approximately 93% seen once. The CDR3 runs 17 residues. Germline values: CDR1 MGHRA, CDR2 YSYEKL. The V and J ends lost 0 bases and 1 base respectively, with 10 bases between them. This TCR came from a human donor in good health. The rearrangement links TRBV4-1 to TRBJ2-6; D possibly matches TRBD1 or TRBD2 (5 bases each). Sample: CD4+ T cells from PBMCs. CDR3 sequence reads: CASSQEGTGSGANVLTF. In nucleotides, the CDR3 is TGCGCCAGCAGCCAAGAAGGGACCGGGTCTGGGGCCAACGTCCTGACTTTC.